These 3 T cell receptor beta chains were all obtained from the same sample, sequenced in a study of cytomegalovirus exposure and HLA in healthy donors. The PCR was carried out with 60 Vbeta primers and 13 Jbeta primers. TCRdb's table, derived via immunoSEQ multiplex PCR, lists solely in-frame clones and lacks some. The table records under 200,000 clones, roughly 80% of them present only once. The sequenced sample consisted of PBMCs. The receptor source for this set is a male donor in good health and CMV-seropositive.

Only one count was recorded for this clone. The V gene is TRBV6-1, the J gene TRBJ1-1, with D possibly TRBD1 on 5 matching bases. V gave up 6 bases and J gave up 0 bases, with 11 bases separating them. The length of the CDR3 is 14 residues. Germline V gives CDR1 MNHNS, CDR2 SASEGT. CDR3 sequence reads: CASSQGVMNTEAFF. The CDR3 DNA follows: TGTGCCAGCAGCCAGGGCGTAATGAACACTGAAGCTTTCTTT.

The chain is built from TRBV2 and TRBJ2-4; a weak D match, TRBD1 (5 bases). Between the trimmed V and J ends, which lost 2 bases and 9 bases, there was a span of 14 bases. The CDR3 is made up of 14 amino acids. The germline V gene encodes CDR1 SNHLY and CDR2 FYNNEI. CDR3 sequence: CASSESRGPGIQYF. The DNA for the CDR3 is TGTGCCAGCAGTGAAAGTAGGGGTCCGGGCATTCAGTACTTC.

The rearrangement joins TRBV7-9 to TRBJ1-2; 7 bases agree with TRBD1. CDR1 and CDR2 (germline): SEHNR, FQNEAQ (reference sequence). The CDR3 is 15 residues long. Unmatched junction bases numbered 6, after V lost 5 bases and J lost 0 bases. CDR3 region: CASSPGDRANYGYTF. For the CDR3, the DNA is TGTGCCAGCAGCCCCGGGGACAGAGCTAACTATGGCTACACCTTC.